This T cell receptor beta chain was retrieved from a study of OX40 agonist ivuxolimab in advanced cancers. About the research overall: Patients received ivuxolimab, an agonistic anti-OX40 (CD134) antibody.

Germline V CDR1 and CDR2: LNHDA, SQIVND (reference sequence). J gave up 0 bases and V 3 bases, and 2 bases lay outside the gene matches. The CDR3 length is 15 residues. The data were produced by immunoSEQ multiplex PCR, yet TCRdb's version contains in-frame clones alone and is incomplete. The sample yields roughly 9,900 clones, around 79% seen once. Sequenced material: CD4+ or CD8+ T cells sorted from blood, taken in a trial of the OX40 agonist ivuxolimab. The chain has TRBV19 and TRBJ2-7, with 10 bases matching TRBD2. The sequence was obtained from an adult with an advanced solid tumor such as melanoma, head and neck, liver or kidney cancer. CDR3 nucleotides: TGTGCCAGTAGTATGGAGCGGGAGGGCTCCTACGAGCAGTACTTC. This translates into CASSMEREGSYEQYF. Based on the CDR3 plus reference TRBV19 and TRBJ2-7, the full variable domain is DGGITQSPKYLFRKEGQNVTLSCEQNLNHDAMYWYRQDPGQGLRLIYYSQIVNDFQKGDIAEGYSVSREKKESFPLTVTSAQKNPTAFYLCASSMEREGSYEQYFGPGTRLTVT.